These 20 T cell receptor beta chains share one sample of origin, sequenced in a study of radiotherapy plus CTLA-4 blockade in lung cancer (dated by TCRdb to the late 2010s). Receptor libraries were prepared by the immunoSEQ multiplex PCR assay. TCRdb took over this immuneACCESS table, retaining in-frame rearrangements with V and J assigned. Such tables are incomplete; in checked studies, under half of the missing clones stem from an unresolved V gene, and the remainder is unexplained. Across this sample there are about 62,000 clones, with around 69% seen only once. The ten largest clones take up about 3.1% of the sample. The material sequenced was peripheral blood, taken from a patient treated with radiotherapy plus ipilimumab. The origin of the receptors is a human donor with non-small cell lung cancer who had a complete response to radiotherapy plus ipilimumab.

The chain employs TRBV6-5 and TRBJ1-5, with a possible D match to TRBD1 (6 bases). Deletions cut 0 bases from V and 9 bases from J, with 12 bases between. Per germline, CDR1 MNHEY and CDR2 SVGAGI. The CDR3 extends over 14 amino acids. The CDR3 is CASSYSAGAVPQHF. The CDR3, as DNA: TGTGCCAGCAGTTACTCGGCGGGGGCAGTGCCCCAGCATTTT.

This chain connects TRBV5-1 to TRBJ2-7, with 10 bases fitting TRBD1. This CDR3 contains 15 residues. CDR1 and CDR2 from the germline V gene are SGHRS and YFSETQ. V trimming: 5 bases; J trimming: 6 bases; junction bases outside the gene matches: 11. CDR3 amino acids: CASSSTGTGDREQYF. In DNA, the CDR3 is TGCGCCAGCAGTTCGACCGGGACAGGGGATCGCGAGCAGTACTTC.

The chain combines TRBV18 with TRBJ2-3; D perhaps matches TRBD1 (6 bases). Trimming pared 3 bases from V and 3 bases from J, leaving 7 bases between. The germline CDR1 and CDR2 sequences are KGHSH and LQKENI. CDR3 length: 13 residues. The CDR3: CASSPRGTDTQYF. The CDR3 DNA reads as TGTGCCAGCTCACCCAGGGGAACAGATACGCAGTATTTT.

The chain uses TRBV6-5 and TRBJ2-7; 8 nucleotides agree with TRBD1. The CDR3 is made up of 16 amino acids. The germline V gene has CDR1 MNHEY and CDR2 SVGAGI. V lost 2 bases and J lost 6; bases outside the gene matches: 12. Written as DNA, the CDR3 is TGTGCCAGCAGTTACACGGACAGGACAGGGTGGACCGAGCAGTACTTC. It translates to CASSYTDRTGWTEQYF.

The chain employs TRBV18 and TRBJ2-3; tentative D call: TRBD1 (5 bases). Trimming stripped 0 bases from V and 3 bases from J, with 13 bases between. Germline V gene lookup returns CDR1 KGHSH and CDR2 LQKENI. This CDR3 region has 16 residues. The CDR3 DNA reads TGTGCCAGCTCACCACCGGGGCGTCTTCGTACAGATACGCAGTATTTT. Residues: CASSPPGRLRTDTQYF.

V is TRBV28 and J is TRBJ1-2; D uncertain. With 8 bases removed from V and 8 bases from J, the gap between germline ends came to 6 bases. CDR1 and CDR2 from the germline V gene are MDHEN and SYDVKM. This CDR3 is built from 9 residues. CDR3: CASPPGYTF. CDR3 nucleotide sequence: TGTGCCAGCCCCCCAGGCTACACCTTC.

This rearrangement joins TRBV10-3 to TRBJ1-1; 7 bases map to TRBD1. CDR3 length: 18 amino acids. The junction had 12 bases not matched to a gene; V was cut back by 0 bases and J by 2 bases. In germline, CDR1 is ENHRY, CDR2 SYGVKD. CDR3 nucleotide sequence: TGTGCCATCAGTGAGTCTAGTACCCGGGACAGCCCTAACACTGAAGCTTTCTTT. Encoded protein: CAISESSTRDSPNTEAFF.

The chain combines TRBV27 with TRBJ2-1; perhaps TRBD1 as D (5 bases). V lost 7 bases and J lost 4, with 20 bases in between. Germline loops: CDR1 MNHEY, CDR2 SMNVEV (reference sequence). The CDR3 covers 16 residues. The CDR3, as DNA: TGTGCCAGCATGCCCCGAGTGACAAAGGGGTACAATGAGCAGTTCTTC. Translated: CASMPRVTKGYNEQFF.

A single count supports this clone. The chain carries TRBV5-5 and TRBJ2-7, with 8 bases matching TRBD2. Trimming at V came to 4 bases and at J to 0 bases, leaving 9 bases not matched to a gene. Germline V gives CDR1 SGHKS, CDR2 YYEKEE (reference sequence). The CDR3 covers 16 residues. The CDR3 loop reads CASSGFSGDLSYEQYF. In DNA form, the CDR3 reads TGTGCCAGCAGCGGATTTAGCGGGGACCTCTCCTACGAGCAGTACTTC.

This clone was observed a single time. The chain carries TRBV5-1 and TRBJ1-4; the D gene is possibly TRBD1 (6 bases). CDR1 SGHRS and CDR2 YFSETQ come from the germline V gene. The CDR3 runs 17 residues. The V and J ends lost 0 bases and 0 bases respectively, with 12 bases between them. Here the CDR3 reads CASSLGSGAATNEKLFF. CDR3 nucleotide sequence: TGCGCCAGCAGCTTGGGATCAGGGGCTGCAACTAATGAAAAACTGTTTTTT.

The CDR3 coding sequence is TGTGCCAGCAGGGAACGGACAGGGGGCATAAGTTTGTTGAGTGGCTACACCTTC. Translation: CASRERTGGISLLSGYTF. V usage is TRBV5-6 and J usage is TRBJ1-2, with 11 bases identical to TRBD1. This CDR3 contains 18 residues. Germline CDR1 SGHDT, CDR2 YYEEEE. Unmatched junction bases numbered 19, after V lost 5 bases and J lost 7 bases.

The gene calls are TRBV5-1 and TRBJ2-7; possibly TRBD2 for D (6 bases). Germline values: CDR1 SGHRS, CDR2 YFSETQ. Trimming cost V 0 bases and J 0 bases, with 13 bases left between them. The CDR3 is 16 residues long. The CDR3 is CASSLGMGGGSYEQYF. CDR3 in DNA: TGCGCCAGCAGCTTGGGAATGGGGGGAGGCTCCTACGAGCAGTACTTC.

V usage is TRBV7-2 and J usage is TRBJ1-2; 10 bases fit TRBD1. Germline CDR1 and CDR2: SGHTA and FQGNSA. V dropped 3 bases and J dropped 3; count of bases not matched to a gene: 4. The length of the CDR3 is 15 residues. The CDR3 protein is CASSFTTGGDYGYTF. DNA for the CDR3: TGTGCCAGCAGCTTTACGACAGGGGGCGACTATGGCTACACCTTC.

The chain couples TRBV6-5 to TRBJ2-6, with D perhaps TRBD1 (5 bases). This CDR3 region has 15 residues. Germline V gene sequence: CDR1 MNHEY, CDR2 SVGAGI. V was clipped by 5 bases and J by 0 bases, with 8 bases between them. Here the CDR3 reads CASSGRVSGANVLTF. CDR3 bases: TGTGCCAGCAGTGGCAGGGTCTCTGGGGCCAACGTCCTGACTTTC.

The rearrangement uses TRBV30 and TRBJ2-5; TRBD2 might be the D (6 bases). Trimming shortened V by 4 bases and J by 5 bases, and 14 bases separated the two germline ends. This CDR3 is 13 amino acids long. Germline-derived CDR1 and CDR2 are GTSNPN and SVGIG (reference sequence). CDR3 amino acids: CAWNLGGAETQYF. CDR3 DNA: TGTGCCTGGAACCTCGGAGGGGCGGAGACCCAGTACTTC.

Here the CDR3 DNA reads TGTGCCAGCAGTGAATCGAGTCTGGGGGGGGGACGAGAGACCCAGTACTTC. Protein sequence: CASSESSLGGGRETQYF. This rearrangement joins TRBV25-1 to TRBJ2-5; 7 nucleotides match TRBD2. The CDR3 runs to 17 residues. Per the germline V gene, CDR1 is MGHDK and CDR2 is SYGVNS. V dropped 1 base and J dropped 4; count of bases not matched to a gene: 12. Variable domain in full (rest from reference TRBV25-1 and TRBJ2-5): EADIYQTPRYLVIGTGKKITLECSQTMGHDKMYWYQQDPGMELHLIHYSYGVNSTEKGDLSSESTVSRIRTEHFPLTLESARPSHTSQYLCASSESSLGGGRETQYFGPGTRLLVL.

The chain has TRBV6-6 and TRBJ1-6; maybe TRBD1 (5 bases). V was trimmed by 5 bases and J by 7 bases, leaving 15 bases between them. Looked up from germline, CDR1 is MNHNY and CDR2 is SVGAGI (reference sequence). There are 15 residues in the CDR3. The CDR3 region is CASSLSTARNSPLHF. The CDR3 DNA sequence: TGTGCCAGCAGTCTATCGACAGCAAGAAATTCACCCCTCCACTTT.

V and J are TRBV19 and TRBJ1-5; 10 bases agree with TRBD1. The CDR3 spans 18 residues. The trim removed 6 bases at V and 6 bases at J, leaving 17 bases unmatched. Germline loops: CDR1 LNHDA, CDR2 SQIVND (reference sequence). The CDR3 protein is CASRGADRGVVSPQPQHF. CDR3 in DNA: TGTGCCAGTAGGGGGGCGGACAGGGGGGTCGTGTCTCCTCAGCCCCAGCATTTT.

This clone ranks as medium-sized. J is TRBJ2-1 and V is TRBV6-1, with 14 bases matching TRBD2. With V trimmed by 4 bases and J by 6 bases, 2 bases remained unmatched. Per the germline V gene, CDR1 is MNHNS and CDR2 is SASEGT. CDR3 length: 15 residues. The CDR3, as DNA: TGTGCCAGCAGTGGGACTAGCGGGGGGTTCAATGAGCAGTTCTTC. As protein: CASSGTSGGFNEQFF.

The rearrangement links TRBV7-9 to TRBJ2-5; D unresolved. Trimming removed 5 bases at V and 7 bases at J, with 8 bases between. The V gene's germline CDR1 is SEHNR and CDR2 FQNEAQ (reference sequence). The CDR3 loop spans 11 amino acids. DNA of the CDR3: TGTGCCAGCAGCCCTATCGGGACCCAGTACTTC. As protein: CASSPIGTQYF.